This T cell receptor beta chain is from a study of T-cell memory formation after mild COVID-19. Study overall: TCR clusters were mostly donor specific. Points from the study as a whole: Later expanders leaned CD4+, whereas day 15 to 85 contracting clones were balanced CD4/CD8. The CD4+ clones that contracted clustered mainly within CM and EM, and the CD8+ clones concentrated in EMRA.

CDR1 is SEHNR and CDR2 is FQNEAQ in the germline V gene (reference sequence). CDR3 length: 13 amino acids. V shed 5 bases and J shed 0 bases, with 7 bases lying between them. Barcoded TCR alpha and TCR beta cDNA libraries with UMIs came from 5'RACE using constant-segment primers. TCRdb used MiXCR to reprocess the 5' RACE reads, holding one entry per CDR3 protein. The top ten hold 22% of the sample, which has approximately 300,000 distinct CDR3 sequences, 8.2% seen once. This clonotype occurred a few times. Its antigen is unknown. The material sequenced was PBMCs or a T cell subset sorted from them (not recorded which). The receptor's source is a man younger than 35 who had mild COVID-19 (a few samples of this study predate the infection). Cell type and time point are not known. The chain carries TRBV7-9 and TRBJ1-1; the D is unclear. CDR3 DNA: TGTGCCAGCAGCCCTTCAGTGAACACTGAAGCTTTCTTT. It specifies CASSPSVNTEAFF.